Listed below are T cell receptor beta chains from one sample, sequenced in a study of shared clonotypes between healthy human individuals. Repertoires were generated with immunoSEQ multiplex PCR, while TCRdb's copy carries only in-frame clones and drops some. The sample has millions of clones, roughly 94% seen once. The material sequenced was naive CD8+ T cells sorted from blood. The receptors shown here come from a man aged 18-30 years in good health. Each CDR3 is given with its conserved first and last residue. Each record gives: V gene, J gene, D gene, clone size, CDR3 DNA, CDR3 protein. D genes are given only for firm matches. Expanded clones get a size class; other rows say once, few or many, or leave the size out.

TRBV19,TRBJ2-7,TRBD1,once,TGTGCCAGTAGCCCCGGACAGGCCTACGAGCAGTACTTC,CASSPGQAYEQYF
TRBV7-9,TRBJ1-1,NA,NA,TGTGCCAGCAGCTTAGTGGGCCAGGGACTTGAAGCTTTCTTT,CASSLVGQGLEAFF
TRBV4-2,TRBJ2-1,TRBD2,NA,TGTGCCAGCAGCCAAGTCCCAGGACTAGCGTCGGCGACAATCAATGAGCAGTTCTTC,CASSQVPGLASATINEQFF
TRBV7-6,TRBJ2-1,TRBD2,NA,TGTGCCAGCAGCTCCTTAGCGGGAGGGCCTTCCTACAATGAGCAGTTCTTC,CASSSLAGGPSYNEQFF
TRBV27,TRBJ2-2,NA,NA,TGTGCCAGCAGTTTGGTCAGGACCCACATCCAGTACGGGGAGCTGTTTTTT,CASSLVRTHIQYGELFF
TRBV5-1,TRBJ2-5,NA,NA,TGCGCCAGCAGCCCCCGCGCGGAGTCGGTGGAGACCCAGTACTTC,CASSPRAESVETQYF
TRBV6-1,TRBJ1-1,NA,NA,TGTGCCAGCAGTGAACCCCGGTGGGCAGGGAGGACTGAAGCTTTCTTT,CASSEPRWAGRTEAFF
TRBV28,TRBJ1-4,NA,NA,TGTGCCAGCAGTATCGGAGCACCCCATGCAACTAATGAAAAACTGTTTTTT,CASSIGAPHATNEKLFF
TRBV11-2,TRBJ2-2,NA,NA,TGTGCCAGCAGCCCTTCCACCGCCGTTCTTGCCGGGGAGCTGTTTTTT,CASSPSTAVLAGELFF
TRBV27,TRBJ1-5,NA,NA,TGTGCCAGCAGTTCCCTACAGGATAGCAATCAGCCCCAGCATTTT,CASSSLQDSNQPQHF
TRBV27,TRBJ2-7,TRBD1,NA,TGTGCCAGCAGTTTCGGGACAGGGACTGGGGAGCAGTACTTC,CASSFGTGTGEQYF
TRBV4-3,TRBJ2-5,TRBD2,NA,TGCGCCAGCAGCCAAGAAGGACTAGCGGGCTGGTTCCAAGAGACCCAGTACTTC,CASSQEGLAGWFQETQYF
TRBV19,TRBJ2-2,TRBD2,NA,TGTGCCAGTGAACTAGCGGGTGGTACCGGGGAGCTGTTTTTT,CASELAGGTGELFF
TRBV27,TRBJ2-7,TRBD2,NA,TGTGCCAGCAGTCCATGGGGACTAGCGGGAGCCCAGATCTCCGGCTACGAGCAGTACTTC,CASSPWGLAGAQISGYEQYF
TRBV6-5,TRBJ2-7,NA,few,TGTGCCAGCACTTCCGGGCAGGGCCCCTACGAGCAGTACTTC,CASTSGQGPYEQYF
TRBV27,TRBJ1-3,NA,NA,TGTGCCAGCGCCAAGGGTCTAGGGGACACCATATATTTT,CASAKGLGDTIYF
TRBV10-1,TRBJ1-1,TRBD1,NA,TGCGCCAGCAGTGAGTCCCCAGGGGGGAACACTGAAGCTTTCTTT,CASSESPGGNTEAFF
TRBV25-1,TRBJ2-1,NA,once,TGTGCCAGCAGTGAGTTAGGTGAGCAGTTCTTC,CASSELGEQFF
TRBV11-2,TRBJ2-7,TRBD1,NA,TGTGCCAGCAGCAAAGGGACAGGAAGCTACGAGCAGTACTTC,CASSKGTGSYEQYF
TRBV28,TRBJ2-7,TRBD1,NA,TGTGCCAGCAGTCGAACCCCCGGGACAGGCGACTACGAGCAGTACTTC,CASSRTPGTGDYEQYF
TRBV4-3,TRBJ2-7,TRBD1,NA,TGCGCCAGCAGCCAGGACAGGACAGGGTCCTACGAGCAGTACTTC,CASSQDRTGSYEQYF
TRBV7-2,TRBJ2-1,TRBD1,NA,TGTGCCAGCAGCCATACGGGACAGAGCTCCTACAATGAGCAGTTCTTC,CASSHTGQSSYNEQFF
TRBV27,TRBJ1-1,TRBD1,few,TGTGCCAGCAGTTTACAGGGGGGGAACACTGAAGCTTTCTTT,CASSLQGGNTEAFF
TRBV28,TRBJ2-2,NA,NA,TGTGCCAGCAGTTTGAGGCCAGGGGGGACAGGGGAGCTGTTTTTT,CASSLRPGGTGELFF
TRBV13,TRBJ2-7,NA,NA,TGTGCCAGCAGCTTAGAGCTAGGTGGTGGAGAGCAGTACTTC,CASSLELGGGEQYF
TRBV9,TRBJ2-6,NA,NA,TGTGCCAGCAGCGTCTGGGCGGGGAGCCGCTCTGGGGCCAACGTCCTGACTTTC,CASSVWAGSRSGANVLTF
TRBV29-1,TRBJ1-1,NA,NA,TGCAGCGTTGAAGATGGGGGAAACACTGAAGCTTTCTTT,CSVEDGGNTEAFF
TRBV10-3,TRBJ1-1,NA,NA,TGTGCCATCAGTGAGGAGGGCTATAAGGCCACTGAAGCTTTCTTT,CAISEEGYKATEAFF
TRBV7-9,TRBJ2-7,TRBD1,NA,TGTGCCAGCAGCAAGGGTGCCGGGACAGGGACCTACGAGCAGTACTTC,CASSKGAGTGTYEQYF
TRBV6-1,TRBJ1-5,TRBD1,NA,TGTGCCAGCAATCCCAGGGGGGACAATCAGCCCCAGCATTTT,CASNPRGDNQPQHF
TRBV15,TRBJ1-4,NA,NA,TGTGCCACCAGCAGAATTGACGGCTCAACTAATGAAAAACTGTTTTTT,CATSRIDGSTNEKLFF
TRBV6-6,TRBJ2-7,NA,NA,TGTGCCAGCAGTTACTCGATTGGCGCAAACTACGAGCAGTACTTC,CASSYSIGANYEQYF
TRBV13,TRBJ2-3,TRBD2,NA,TGTGCCAGCAGCTCGGGACTAGCCACTGCCACAGATACGCAGTATTTT,CASSSGLATATDTQYF
TRBV10-3,TRBJ1-2,TRBD1,NA,TGTGCCAACTCCGGGACAGGGGGTATCGGCTACACCTTC,CANSGTGGIGYTF
TRBV5-4,TRBJ2-1,TRBD1,once,TGTGCCAGCAGTCAACCCCGGGACAGAAAAAACAATGAGCAGTTCTTC,CASSQPRDRKNNEQFF
TRBV11-2,TRBJ2-4,NA,NA,TGTGCCAGCAGCCCTCACTCTGGGGCAGTAGCCAAAAACATTCAGTACTTC,CASSPHSGAVAKNIQYF
TRBV12-5,TRBJ2-1,TRBD1,NA,TGTGCTAGTGGTTTTGGGCCCGCAGGGGGCAGGTACAATGAGCAGTTCTTC,CASGFGPAGGRYNEQFF
TRBV4-1,TRBJ1-1,NA,NA,TGCGCCAGCAGCCAAGTCCACCTGGGTGGTGGGTCTGAAGCTTTCTTT,CASSQVHLGGGSEAFF
TRBV14,TRBJ2-7,NA,NA,TGTGCCAGCAGCTTGGGTTTCTACGAGCAGTACTTC,CASSLGFYEQYF
TRBV19,TRBJ2-7,NA,NA,TGTGCCAGTAGTCTCGGAGGGTGGGGCTACGAGCAGTACTTC,CASSLGGWGYEQYF
TRBV7-2,TRBJ2-3,NA,NA,TGTGCCAGCAGGCCGGTAGGCACAGATACGCAGTATTTT,CASRPVGTDTQYF
TRBV2,TRBJ1-6,NA,NA,TGTGCCAGCAGTGTTTTCCCGGCCATTGGAGCTTCACCCCTCCACTTT,CASSVFPAIGASPLHF
TRBV13,TRBJ2-2,NA,once,TGTGCCAGCAGCTTAGTTGGTGGCGGGGAGCTGTTTTTT,CASSLVGGGELFF
TRBV13,TRBJ1-2,NA,NA,TGTGCCAGCAGCCTGCTGGCCTGGATGAGCGGCTACACCTTC,CASSLLAWMSGYTF
TRBV16,TRBJ2-7,NA,NA,TGTGCCAGCAGCCAATCAACTGCCTACGAGCAGTACTTC,CASSQSTAYEQYF
TRBV6-5,TRBJ2-1,NA,NA,TGTGCCAGCAGTTACCTGACAGGTCTTAGCCACAATGAGCAGTTCTTC,CASSYLTGLSHNEQFF
TRBV11-2,TRBJ2-3,TRBD2,NA,TGTGCCAGCAGCGGGAGGGACTGGCCTACGACAGATACGCAGTATTTT,CASSGRDWPTTDTQYF
TRBV18,TRBJ2-2,NA,NA,TGTGCCAGCTTCCACGCCGTCGCGAACACCGGGGAGCTGTTTTTT,CASFHAVANTGELFF
TRBV27,TRBJ1-1,NA,NA,TGTGCCAGCAGTTTCAATGTTAACACTGAAGCTTTCTTT,CASSFNVNTEAFF
TRBV19,TRBJ2-7,NA,NA,TGTGCCAGTAGTATAGGTAAAGCCTACGAGCAGTACTTC,CASSIGKAYEQYF
TRBV5-8,TRBJ2-7,TRBD2,NA,TGTGCCAGCATAGCGGGGGGCCCCTCCTACGAGCAGTACTTC,CASIAGGPSYEQYF
TRBV2,TRBJ2-3,TRBD2,once,TGTGCCAGCAGGGCGGGAGAAGGAGATACGCAGTATTTT,CASRAGEGDTQYF
TRBV5-4,TRBJ2-5,NA,NA,TGTGCCAGCAGCCCCCTTAACCAAGAGACCCAGTACTTC,CASSPLNQETQYF